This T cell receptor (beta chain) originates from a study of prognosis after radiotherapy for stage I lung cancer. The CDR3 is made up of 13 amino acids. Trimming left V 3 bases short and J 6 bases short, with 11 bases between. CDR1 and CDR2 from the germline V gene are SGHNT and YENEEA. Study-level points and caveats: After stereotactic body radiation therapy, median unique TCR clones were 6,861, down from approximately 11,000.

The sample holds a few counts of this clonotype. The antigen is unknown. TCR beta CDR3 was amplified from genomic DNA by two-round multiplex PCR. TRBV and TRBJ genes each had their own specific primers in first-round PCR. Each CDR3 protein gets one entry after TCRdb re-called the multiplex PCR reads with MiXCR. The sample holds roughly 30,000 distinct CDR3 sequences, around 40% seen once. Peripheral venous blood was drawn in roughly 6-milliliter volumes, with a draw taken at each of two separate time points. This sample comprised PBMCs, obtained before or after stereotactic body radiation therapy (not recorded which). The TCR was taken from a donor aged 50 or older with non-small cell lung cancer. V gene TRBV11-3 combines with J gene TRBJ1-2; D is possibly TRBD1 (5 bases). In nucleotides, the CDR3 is TGTGCCAGCAGCTTCTCCAGGGTCAATGGCTACACCTTC. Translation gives CASSFSRVNGYTF.